These 8 T cell receptor beta chains were all obtained from the same sample, sequenced in a study of blood T cell repertoires in COVID-19. Method: immunoSEQ multiplex PCR; TCRdb's copy keeps in-frame clones and lacks some. The sample yields 95,000 to 150,000 clones, roughly 90% seen once. Sample: peripheral blood. These receptor sequences come from a man aged 40-55 years with acute or convalescent COVID-19.

This chain connects TRBV2 to TRBJ1-2; D might be TRBD1 (5 bases). Germline V gene data show CDR1 as SNHLY and CDR2 as FYNNEI. Deletions cut 4 bases from V and 5 bases from J, with 11 bases between. This CDR3 is 13 amino acids long. The CDR3 DNA reads TGTGCCAGCAGTGTCTTACAGGTTTATGGCTACACCTTC. This codes for CASSVLQVYGYTF.

V gene TRBV9 combines with J gene TRBJ2-7, with D tentatively TRBD2 (6 bases). Germline CDR1 is SGDLS and CDR2 is YYNGEE. The V end was cut by 0 bases, the J end by 0 bases, with 10 bases between. This CDR3 spans 15 amino acids. CDR3 DNA sequence: TGTGCCAGCAGCGTAGGCATGCGGGGCTCCTACGAGCAGTACTTC. Translated, it gives CASSVGMRGSYEQYF. Using reference TRBV9 and TRBJ2-7 for the parts outside the CDR3, the full variable domain is DSGVTQTPKHLITATGQRVTLRCSPRSGDLSVYWYQQSLDQGLQFLIQYYNGEERAKGNILERFSAQQFPDLHSELNLSSLELGDSALYFCASSVGMRGSYEQYFGPGTRLTVT.

This chain connects TRBV5-5 to TRBJ2-7; TRBD1 aligns across 7 bases. The CDR3 totals 15 residues. The V and J ends lost 1 base and 4 bases, in that order; junction bases with no gene match: 8. The germline gives CDR1 SGHKS, CDR2 YYEKEE (reference sequence). This CDR3 reads CASSLSSGGWYEQYF. CDR3 nucleotide sequence: TGTGCCAGCAGCTTGAGTTCAGGGGGTTGGTACGAGCAGTACTTC.

The gene calls are TRBV2 and TRBJ1-5; tentative D call: TRBD1 (5 bases). The germline CDR1 and CDR2 sequences are SNHLY and FYNNEI. Trimming left V 6 bases short and J 2 bases short, with 14 bases between. The CDR3 length is 15 residues. The CDR3 protein is CASRRGTQGNQPQHF. The CDR3, as DNA: TGTGCCAGCAGACGCGGGACCCAGGGCAATCAGCCCCAGCATTTT. Filled out from reference TRBV2 and TRBJ1-5, the complete variable domain reads EPEVTQTPSHQVTQMGQEVILRCVPISNHLYFYWYRQILGQKVEFLVSFYNNEISEKSEIFDDQFSVERPDGSNFTLKIRSTKLEDSAMYFCASRRGTQGNQPQHFGDGTRLSIL.

The V call is TRBV5-6, the J call TRBJ1-2; D possibly corresponds to TRBD1 (6 bases). The length of the CDR3 is 13 residues. Trimming left V 4 bases short and J 5 bases short, with 12 bases between. Germline CDR1 SGHDT, CDR2 YYEEEE. The CDR3 DNA reads as TGTGCCAGCAGCCCCTACAGGGCGTATGGCTACACCTTC. Protein product: CASSPYRAYGYTF. The full variable domain, its missing parts supplied by reference TRBV5-6 and TRBJ1-2, is DAGVTQSPTHLIKTRGQQVTLRCSPKSGHDTVSWYQQALGQGPQFIFQYYEEEERQRGNFPDRFSGHQFPNYSSELNVNALLLGDSALYLCASSPYRAYGYTFGSGTRLTVV.

The chain recombines TRBV10-3 with TRBJ1-6; 8 bases align to TRBD1. The CDR3 is 15 residues long. J was trimmed by 7 bases and V by 4 bases; bases with no gene match: 6. The germline V gene has CDR1 ENHRY and CDR2 SYGVKD. CDR3 protein: CAISVTQGGNSPLHF. The CDR3, as DNA: TGTGCCATCAGTGTAACACAGGGGGGAAATTCACCCCTCCACTTT.

The chain couples TRBV5-1 to TRBJ1-1; D call uncertain. CDR1 is SGHRS, CDR2 YFSETQ, per germline. This CDR3 comprises 13 residues. V shed 0 bases and J shed 3 bases, with 6 bases lying between them. In DNA, the CDR3 is TGCGCCAGCAGCTTGGCTCGAGACACTGAAGCTTTCTTT. It encodes CASSLARDTEAFF.

This chain uses TRBV4-2 with TRBJ1-4; maybe TRBD1 (5 bases). Germline V gene sequence: CDR1 LGHNA, CDR2 YNFKEQ. The CDR3 is 18 residues long. V lost 0 bases and J 4 bases, leaving 18 bases between the germline ends. CDR3 sequence (DNA): TGTGCCAGCAGCCAAGACCCCCAGGGAGGGGCCAATAATGAAAAACTGTTTTTT. Protein product: CASSQDPQGGANNEKLFF.